This T cell receptor (beta chain) was profiled in a study of blood T cells in healthy people across ages. Details on this clonotype: The junction does not match germline at one end; this may be a read error.

From germline, CDR1 is SGHTA and CDR2 FQGNSA. The CDR3 is 11 residues long. A second 7 to 11 cycle PCR used barcoded and J-beta primers. Using its own MiXCR run on the 5' RACE reads, TCRdb lists one record per CDR3 protein. The sample contains some 290,000 distinct CDR3 sequences, less than 30% of which appear only once. The sample consisted of blood. This chain connects TRBV7-2 to TRBJ2-7; D not certain. The sequence came from an older woman in good health. CDR3: CASSFHATPRF. CDR3 in DNA: TGTGCCAGCAGCTTTCACGCTACCCCGCGTTTC. The variable domain in full, with the rest retrieved from reference TRBV7-2 and TRBJ2-7, is GAGVSQSPSNKVTEKGKDVELRCDPISGHTALYWYRQSLGQGLEFLIYFQGNSAPDKSGLPSDRFSAERTGGSVSTLTIQRTQQEDSAVYLCASSFHATPRFGPGTRLTVT.